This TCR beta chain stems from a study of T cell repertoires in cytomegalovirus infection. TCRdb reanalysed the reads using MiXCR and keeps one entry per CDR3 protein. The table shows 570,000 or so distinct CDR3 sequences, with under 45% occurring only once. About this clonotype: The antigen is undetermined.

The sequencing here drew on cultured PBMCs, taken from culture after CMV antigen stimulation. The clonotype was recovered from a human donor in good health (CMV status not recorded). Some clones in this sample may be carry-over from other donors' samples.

The CDR3 reads CASSFPPRVKPQHF. The CDR3 nucleotides are TGCGCCAGCAGCTTCCCGCCCCGCGTGAAGCCCCAGCATTTT. V is TRBV5-1 and J is TRBJ1-5; no definite D call. The V gene lost 2 bases and the J gene lost 8 bases, with 14 bases spanning the gap. This CDR3 is 14 amino acids long. Looked up from germline, CDR1 is SGHRS and CDR2 is YFSETQ.